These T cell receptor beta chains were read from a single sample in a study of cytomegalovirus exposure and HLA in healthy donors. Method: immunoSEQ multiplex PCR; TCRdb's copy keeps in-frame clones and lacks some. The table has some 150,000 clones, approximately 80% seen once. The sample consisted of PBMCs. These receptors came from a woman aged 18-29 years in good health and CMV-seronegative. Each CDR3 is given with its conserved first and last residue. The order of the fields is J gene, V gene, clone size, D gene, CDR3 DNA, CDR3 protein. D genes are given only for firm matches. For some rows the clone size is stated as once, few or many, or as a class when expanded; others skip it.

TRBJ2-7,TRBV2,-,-,TGTGCCAGCAGTGAGGGCAGAGCCAACGAGCAGTACTTC,CASSEGRANEQYF
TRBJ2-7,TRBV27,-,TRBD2,TGTGCCAGCAGTTTGGGGGAGGGGACTACCTTCTACGAGCAGTACTTC,CASSLGEGTTFYEQYF
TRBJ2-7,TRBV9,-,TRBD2,TGTGCCAGCAGCGCCGGTGGACTAGCGGGACGTCGCTACGAGCAGTACTTC,CASSAGGLAGRRYEQYF
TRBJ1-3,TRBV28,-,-,TGTGCCAGCTACCTAGGGGCTGGAAACACCATATATTTT,CASYLGAGNTIYF
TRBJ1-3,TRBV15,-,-,TGTGCCACCAGCATGGGCAACTCTGGAAACACCATATATTTT,CATSMGNSGNTIYF
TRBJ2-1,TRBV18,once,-,TGTGCCAGCTCAGGTCCGGGAGAGGGCCGCAATGAGCAGTTCTTC,CASSGPGEGRNEQFF
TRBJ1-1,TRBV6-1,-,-,TGTGCCAGCAGCCCTACGACAGGCACTGAAGCTTTCTTT,CASSPTTGTEAFF
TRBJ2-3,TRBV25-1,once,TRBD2,TGTGCCAGCAGTTCATTTAGCGGGGGTGGAGATACGCAGTATTTT,CASSSFSGGGDTQYF
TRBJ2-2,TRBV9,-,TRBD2,TGTGCCAGCAGCACAAGCGGGAGGTCGAACACCGGGGAGCTGTTTTTT,CASSTSGRSNTGELFF
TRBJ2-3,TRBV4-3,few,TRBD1,TGCGCCAGCAGCCAGCGGGACAGGGGGATGACAGATACGCAGTATTTT,CASSQRDRGMTDTQYF
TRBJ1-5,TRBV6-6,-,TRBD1,TGTGCCAGCAGTCGCCGGACAGGGAATCAGCCCCAGCATTTT,CASSRRTGNQPQHF
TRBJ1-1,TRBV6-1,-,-,TGTGCCAGCAGTGAAGGAGGGCTGCGGGAAGCTTTCTTT,CASSEGGLREAFF
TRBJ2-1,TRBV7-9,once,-,TGTGCCAGCAGCCCGCCTGGCGACTTTCAGTTCTTC,CASSPPGDFQFF
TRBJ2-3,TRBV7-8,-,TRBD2,TGTGCCAGCAGCCGGGCGGGAGGGGATACGCAGTATTTT,CASSRAGGDTQYF
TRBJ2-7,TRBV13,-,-,TGTGCCAGCAGCCGTAAACCGGGACTTGAGACCTACGAGCAGTACTTC,CASSRKPGLETYEQYF
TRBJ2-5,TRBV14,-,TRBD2,TGTGCCAGCAGCCGCCCGGGACTAGGCTACGAGACCCAGTACTTC,CASSRPGLGYETQYF
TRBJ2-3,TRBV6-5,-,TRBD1,TGTGCCAGCAGTCCCAGGCGCACACAGGGGGTAGGGTATTTT,CASSPRRTQGVGYF
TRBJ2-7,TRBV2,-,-,TGTGCCAGCAGGTCGGACACTCCCTACGAGCAGTACTTC,CASRSDTPYEQYF
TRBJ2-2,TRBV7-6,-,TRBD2,TGTGCCAGCAGCTACGGGACTACCGCGAACACCGGGGAGCTGTTTTTT,CASSYGTTANTGELFF
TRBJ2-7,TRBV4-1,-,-,TGCGCCAGCAGCCAAGCCAGGGCCTACGAGCAGTACTTC,CASSQARAYEQYF
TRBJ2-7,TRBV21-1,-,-,TGTGCCAGCACAGGGGACAGGAGCTCCTACGAGCAGTACTTC,CASTGDRSSYEQYF
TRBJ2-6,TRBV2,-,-,TGTGCCAGCACCCAAGGACTTTCCTCTGGGGCCAACGTCCTGACTTTC,CASTQGLSSGANVLTF